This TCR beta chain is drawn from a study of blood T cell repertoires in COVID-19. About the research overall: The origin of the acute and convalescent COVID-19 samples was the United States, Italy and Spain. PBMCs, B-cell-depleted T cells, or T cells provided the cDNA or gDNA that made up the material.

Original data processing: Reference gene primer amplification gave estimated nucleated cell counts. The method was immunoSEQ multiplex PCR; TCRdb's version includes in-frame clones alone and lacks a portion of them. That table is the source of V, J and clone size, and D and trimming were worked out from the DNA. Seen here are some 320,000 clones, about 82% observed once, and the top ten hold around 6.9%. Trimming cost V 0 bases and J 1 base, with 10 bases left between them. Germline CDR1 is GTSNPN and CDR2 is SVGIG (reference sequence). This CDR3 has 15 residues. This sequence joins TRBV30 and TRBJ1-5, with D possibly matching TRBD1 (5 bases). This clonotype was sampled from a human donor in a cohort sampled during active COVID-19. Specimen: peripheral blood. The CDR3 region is CAWSVGGSSNQPQHF. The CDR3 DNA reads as TGTGCCTGGAGTGTTGGGGGGTCGAGCAATCAGCCCCAGCATTTT.